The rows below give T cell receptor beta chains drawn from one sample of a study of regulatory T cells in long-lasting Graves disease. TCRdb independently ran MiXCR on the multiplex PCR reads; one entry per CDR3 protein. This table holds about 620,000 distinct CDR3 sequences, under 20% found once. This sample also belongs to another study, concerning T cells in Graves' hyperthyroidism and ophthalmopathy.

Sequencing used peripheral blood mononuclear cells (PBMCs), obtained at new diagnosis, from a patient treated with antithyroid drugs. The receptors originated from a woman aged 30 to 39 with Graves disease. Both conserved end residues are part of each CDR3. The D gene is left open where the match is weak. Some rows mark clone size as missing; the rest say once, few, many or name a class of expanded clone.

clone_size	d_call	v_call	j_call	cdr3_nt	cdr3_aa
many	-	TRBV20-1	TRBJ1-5	TGCAGTGCCCTTTTCAGCGGGCCCCAGCATTTT	CSALFSGPQHF
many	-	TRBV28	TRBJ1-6	TGTGCCAGCAGTTTCAAGCCCCGAGATTCACCCCTCCACTTT	CASSFKPRDSPLHF
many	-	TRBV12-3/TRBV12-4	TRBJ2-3	TGTGCCAGCAGCACTAGCCCCACAGATACGCAGTATTTT	CASSTSPTDTQYF
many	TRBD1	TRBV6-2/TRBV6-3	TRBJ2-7	TGTGCCGCTGACCTACAGGGGTCCTACGAGCAGTACTTC	CAADLQGSYEQYF
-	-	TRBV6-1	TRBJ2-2	TGTGCCAGCAAGGGGTCGGGGACCGGGGAGCTGTTTTTT	CASKGSGTGELFF
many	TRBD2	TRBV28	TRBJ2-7	TGTGCCAGCAGTCCGACGACTAGCGGGAGGGCCGAGCAGTACTTC	CASSPTTSGRAEQYF
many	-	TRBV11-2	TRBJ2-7	TGTGCCAGCAGCTTACATAACGAGCAGTACTTC	CASSLHNEQYF
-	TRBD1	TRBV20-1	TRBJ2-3	TGCAGTGCCCTACCCGGGGGGACAGGGGGTAGAGATACGCAGTATTTT	CSALPGGTGGRDTQYF
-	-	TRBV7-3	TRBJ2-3	TGTGCCAGCAGCCTCACGGTGGCAGATACGCAGTATTTT	CASSLTVADTQYF
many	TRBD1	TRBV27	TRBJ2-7	TGTGCCAGCAGTTTAAGTCAGGGGGCTAGGTCCTACGAGCAGTACTTC	CASSLSQGARSYEQYF
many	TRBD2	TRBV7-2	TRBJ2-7	TGTGCCAGCACCCCAGCGGGAGTCTCATACGAGCAGTACTTC	CASTPAGVSYEQYF
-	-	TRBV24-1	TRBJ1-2	TGTGCCACCAGTGATTCGGGCCAGACCTATGGCTACACCTTC	CATSDSGQTYGYTF
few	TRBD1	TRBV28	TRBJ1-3	TGTGCCAGCAGTCCCCGACAGGGATGGAGAAACACCATATATTTT	CASSPRQGWRNTIYF
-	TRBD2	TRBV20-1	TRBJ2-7	TGCAGTGCTAGAGGGGACGAGGGACTAGCGGGAGTTACCTACGAGCAGTACTTC	CSARGDEGLAGVTYEQYF
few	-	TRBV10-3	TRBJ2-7	TGTGCCATCAGTCCCTCCACAGGGTCCCACGAGCAGTACTTC	CAISPSTGSHEQYF
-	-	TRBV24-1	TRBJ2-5	TGTGCCACCAGTGATATTGCAGCCCAGTACTTC	CATSDIAAQYF
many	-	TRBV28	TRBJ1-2	TGTGCCAGCAACGGGGGCTCTGGTTATGGCTACACCTTC	CASNGGSGYGYTF
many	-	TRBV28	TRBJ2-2	TGTGCCAGCAGTTTTACGGTCAGGGGATCCGGGGAGCTGTTTTTT	CASSFTVRGSGELFF
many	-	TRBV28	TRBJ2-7	TGTGCCAGCAGTTTAACGGGAGAGTCCTACGAGCAGTACTTC	CASSLTGESYEQYF
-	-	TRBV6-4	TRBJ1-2	TGTGCCAGCAGCCCTGGATACAACTATGGCTACACCTTC	CASSPGYNYGYTF
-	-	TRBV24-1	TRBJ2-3	TGTGCCACCAGTGACCGTAATGTAGGAGGACTCGCGAGGACAGATACGCAGTATTTT	CATSDRNVGGLARTDTQYF
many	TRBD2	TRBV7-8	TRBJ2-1	TGTGCCAGCAGCTTAGAAGTCTTTGTGCTAGCGGGGCTCTACAATGAGCAGTTCTTC	CASSLEVFVLAGLYNEQFF
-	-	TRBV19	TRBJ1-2	TGTGCCAGTAGCCCCGAGCGGGCCGTCTATGGCTACACCTTC	CASSPERAVYGYTF
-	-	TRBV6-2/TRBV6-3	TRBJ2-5	TGTGCCAGCAGTTACTCGGGAACAGTTCAAGAGACCCAGTACTTC	CASSYSGTVQETQYF
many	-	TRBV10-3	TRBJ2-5	TGTGCCATCAGTGAGTCATTTATTGGTGGGGAAGCGACCCAGTACTTC	CAISESFIGGEATQYF
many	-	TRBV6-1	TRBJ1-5	TGTGCCACTCGGGTGGGCGGCGATCAGCCCCAGCATTTT	CATRVGGDQPQHF
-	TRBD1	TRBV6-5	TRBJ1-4	TGTGCCAGCAGTTTCGACAGGGTAGATGAAAAACTGTTTTTT	CASSFDRVDEKLFF
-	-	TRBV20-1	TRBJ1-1	TGCAGTGCAGGGGACACCCCAGGTCGGACTGAAGCTTTCTTT	CSAGDTPGRTEAFF
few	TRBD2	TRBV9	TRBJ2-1	TGTGCCAGCGCGAGCGGGAGTGGGTCTGAGCAGTTCTTC	CASASGSGSEQFF
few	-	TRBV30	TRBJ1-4	TGTGCCTGGAGTAAACAGATCAATGAAAAACTGTTTTTT	CAWSKQINEKLFF
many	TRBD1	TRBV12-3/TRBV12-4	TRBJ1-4	TGTGCCAGCAGTTCACGACAGGGGCCGAGGGGTAATGAAAAACTGTTTTTT	CASSSRQGPRGNEKLFF
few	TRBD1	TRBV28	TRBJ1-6	TGTGCCAGCAGTGCGACAGGGATCGATTCACCCCTCCACTTT	CASSATGIDSPLHF
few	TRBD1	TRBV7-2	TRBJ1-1	TGTGCCAGCAGCTTAGTTTCCCCAGGGGGGGACACTGAAGCTTTCTTT	CASSLVSPGGDTEAFF
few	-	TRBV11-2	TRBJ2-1	TGTGCCAGCAGCCCCGCGGGTTGGGGGCTCAATGAGCAGTTCTTC	CASSPAGWGLNEQFF
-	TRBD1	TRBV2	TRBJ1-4	TGTGCCAGCAGGAGTGAACAGGGGGCTAATGAAAAACTGTTTTTT	CASRSEQGANEKLFF
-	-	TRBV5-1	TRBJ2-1	TGCGCCAGCAGCTTGATAAGGGGGTACAATGAGCAGTTCTTC	CASSLIRGYNEQFF
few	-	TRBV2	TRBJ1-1	TGTGCCAGCAGCCCCCGACAGGCCGCTTGGGGTGCTTTCTTT	CASSPRQAAWGAFF
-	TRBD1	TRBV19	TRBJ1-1	TGTGCCAGTACCCGACAGGGGGCGGATGAAGCTTTCTTT	CASTRQGADEAFF
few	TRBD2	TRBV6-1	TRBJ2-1	TGTGCCAGCACTGACGGACTAGCGGGATACAATGAGCAGTTCTTC	CASTDGLAGYNEQFF
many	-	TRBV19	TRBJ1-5	TGTGCCAGTAGTCTCTCCGACCCGGGTTGGAGCAATCAGCCCCAGCATTTT	CASSLSDPGWSNQPQHF
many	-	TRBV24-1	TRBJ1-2	TGTGCCACCAGTGATGGGCCAGGGGCGTATGGCTACACCTTC	CATSDGPGAYGYTF
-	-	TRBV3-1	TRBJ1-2	TGTGCCAGCAGCCAAGTGCAGTACTATGGCTACACCTTC	CASSQVQYYGYTF
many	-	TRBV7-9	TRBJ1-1	TGTGCCAGCAGCTTAGACTGGGAAATGGTTGAAGCTTTCTTT	CASSLDWEMVEAFF
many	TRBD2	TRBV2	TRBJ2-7	TGTGCCAGCAGTGGTAGCGGGAGTTCCGAGCAGTACTTC	CASSGSGSSEQYF
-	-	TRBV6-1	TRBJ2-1	TGTGCCAGCAGGTCTCCTACCAATGAGCAGTTCTTC	CASRSPTNEQFF
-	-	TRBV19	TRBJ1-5	TGTGCCAGTATGCCCGGGACTCCGAGCAATCAGCCCCAGCATTTT	CASMPGTPSNQPQHF
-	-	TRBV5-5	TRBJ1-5	TGTGCCGGCAGCTTGTCGCTGGGGCAGCCCCAGCATTTT	CAGSLSLGQPQHF
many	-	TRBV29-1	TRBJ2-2	TGCAGCGTTGAAGGGAGGGGGACCGGGGAGCTGTTTTTT	CSVEGRGTGELFF
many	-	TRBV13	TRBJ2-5	TGTGCCAGCGGTGACCAGGTTGGTGAGACCCAGTACTTC	CASGDQVGETQYF
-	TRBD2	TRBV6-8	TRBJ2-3	TGTGTCAGCTCCTCTTTTGGGGGGACTAGCGATCCGTATTTT	CVSSSFGGTSDPYF
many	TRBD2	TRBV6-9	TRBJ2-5	TGTGCCAGCAGTTACTTTGGACTAGCGGAAGAGACCCAGTACTTC	CASSYFGLAEETQYF